These T cell receptor beta chains were read from a single sample in a study of blood T cell repertoires in COVID-19. Sequenced by immunoSEQ multiplex PCR; TCRdb stores in-frame clones only, minus some. The sample records 150,000 to 200,000 clones, 87% being singletons. The material sequenced was peripheral blood. These receptors were obtained from a man aged 18 to 30 with active or convalescent COVID-19. Both conserved end residues are part of each CDR3. A D gene is named only where the DNA matches it firmly. Some rows have no size entry. The others give once, few or many, or a class for an expanded clone.

clone size,D gene,V gene,J gene,CDR3 protein,CDR3 DNA
once,.,TRBV2,TRBJ1-5,CASSDLGRGLNQPQHF,TGTGCCAGCAGTGATCTGGGCAGGGGTCTCAATCAGCCCCAGCATTTT
.,TRBD2,TRBV7-8,TRBJ2-1,CASSLRLAGVNEQFF,TGTGCCAGCAGCTTACGGCTAGCGGGAGTCAATGAGCAGTTCTTC
.,TRBD2,TRBV9,TRBJ2-5,CAFRTSGSLETQYF,TGTGCGTTCCGGACTAGCGGGAGTTTGGAGACCCAGTACTTC
.,TRBD2,TRBV2,TRBJ2-3,CASSGTSGRTDTQYF,TGTGCCAGCAGTGGGACTAGCGGACGAACAGATACGCAGTATTTT
few,.,TRBV6-2/TRBV6-3,TRBJ1-1,CASSFRLTGNTEAFF,TGTGCCAGCAGTTTCCGCCTAACAGGTAACACTGAAGCTTTCTTT
.,TRBD2,TRBV7-8,TRBJ2-1,CASSLGSAGLNEQFF,TGTGCCAGCAGCTTAGGTTCAGCGGGACTCAATGAGCAGTTCTTC
.,.,TRBV25-1,TRBJ1-1,CASSEPPDRSIAFF,TGTGCCAGCAGTGAACCCCCAGACAGATCAATAGCTTTCTTT
.,.,TRBV6-5,TRBJ1-6,CASSYSGDSPLHF,TGTGCCAGCAGTTACTCAGGGGATTCACCCCTCCACTTT
few,TRBD1,TRBV28,TRBJ1-2,CASSLTGTGYGYTF,TGTGCCAGCAGTTTAACCGGGACAGGTTATGGCTACACCTTC
.,TRBD1,TRBV6-5,TRBJ1-1,CARNRGQGVCTEAFF,TGTGCCAGGAACCGGGGACAGGGGGTCTGTACTGAAGCTTTCTTT
once,TRBD1,TRBV19,TRBJ2-1,CASSIPGQGLNEQFF,TGTGCCAGTAGTATACCGGGACAGGGTCTCAATGAGCAGTTCTTC
.,.,TRBV20-1,TRBJ1-1,CSAREVTEAFF,TGCAGTGCTAGGGAGGTCACTGAAGCTTTCTTT
.,.,TRBV11-2,TRBJ2-3,CASSFGGAPDTQYF,TGTGCCAGCAGCTTTGGGGGGGCCCCCGATACGCAGTATTTT
.,.,TRBV6-6,TRBJ1-1,CASSFGTQGTEAFF,TGTGCCAGCAGTTTCGGGACCCAGGGGACTGAAGCTTTCTTT
.,TRBD1,TRBV7-9,TRBJ2-3,CASSLPTGILTDTQYF,TGTGCCAGCAGCTTACCGACAGGGATTTTAACGGATACGCAGTATTTT
.,TRBD1,TRBV6-2/TRBV6-3,TRBJ2-7,CASSYSLGQGLYEQYF,TGTGCCAGCAGTTACTCCCTAGGACAGGGACTCTACGAGCAGTACTTC
.,TRBD2,TRBV30,TRBJ2-1,CACSTSSRTNEQFF,TGTGCCTGTTCGACTAGCTCTAGAACCAATGAGCAGTTCTTC
.,TRBD1,TRBV29-1,TRBJ1-1,CSGDRQNTEAFF,TGCAGCGGGGACAGACAGAACACTGAAGCTTTCTTT
.,.,TRBV9,TRBJ2-7,CASSVLGGTGYEQYF,TGTGCCAGCAGCGTACTTGGGGGGACCGGCTACGAGCAGTACTTC
.,TRBD2,TRBV19,TRBJ2-2,CASAAAGGTGELFF,TGTGCCAGTGCGGCAGCGGGAGGGACCGGGGAGCTGTTTTTT
.,TRBD2,TRBV6-6,TRBJ2-1,CASSQSGTSGIFEQFF,TGTGCCAGCAGTCAATCCGGGACTAGCGGGATTTTTGAGCAGTTCTTC
.,TRBD2,TRBV4-3,TRBJ2-1,CASSQETAGGIGEQFF,TGCGCCAGCAGCCAAGAAACAGCGGGAGGAATAGGTGAGCAGTTCTTC
few,.,TRBV6-5,TRBJ1-2,CASSYSTRYGYTF,TGTGCCAGCAGTTACTCGACTCGATATGGCTACACCTTC
.,.,TRBV28,TRBJ1-4,CASSVIQGSPEELFF,TGTGCCAGCAGCGTAATACAGGGATCACCTGAGGAACTGTTTTTT
.,TRBD1,TRBV27,TRBJ1-5,CASSFRDRDQPQHF,TGTGCCAGCAGTTTTCGCGACAGGGACCAGCCCCAGCATTTT
.,TRBD1,TRBV2,TRBJ2-3,CASQGERTGGIDTQYF,TGTGCCAGCCAAGGGGAGAGGACAGGGGGCATCGATACGCAGTATTTT
.,TRBD2,TRBV7-2,TRBJ2-1,CASSPVAGNEQFF,TGTGCCAGCAGCCCGGTAGCGGGGAATGAGCAGTTCTTC
.,.,TRBV19,TRBJ2-7,CASSVDSQSSYEQYF,TGTGCCAGTAGTGTCGACAGTCAAAGCTCCTACGAGCAGTACTTC
.,.,TRBV15,TRBJ2-7,CATSRRDSAYEQYF,TGTGCCACCAGCAGGAGGGACTCCGCCTACGAGCAGTACTTC
.,.,TRBV28,TRBJ1-2,CASGQHGYTF,TGTGCCAGCGGGCAGCATGGCTACACCTTC
.,TRBD2,TRBV24-1,TRBJ2-3,CATQREGLPDTQYF,TGTGCCACTCAGCGGGAGGGCCTTCCAGATACGCAGTATTTT